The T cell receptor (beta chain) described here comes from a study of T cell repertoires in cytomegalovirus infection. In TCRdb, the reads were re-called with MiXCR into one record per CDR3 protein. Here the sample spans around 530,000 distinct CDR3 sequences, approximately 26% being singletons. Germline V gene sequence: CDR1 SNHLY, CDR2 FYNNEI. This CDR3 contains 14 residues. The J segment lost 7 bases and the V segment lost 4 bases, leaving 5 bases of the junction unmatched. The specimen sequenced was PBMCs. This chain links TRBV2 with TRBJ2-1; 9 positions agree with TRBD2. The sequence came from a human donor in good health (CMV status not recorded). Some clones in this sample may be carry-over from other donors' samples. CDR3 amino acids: CASSAGTSRNEQFF. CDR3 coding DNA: TGTGCCAGCAGTGCCGGGACTAGCCGGAATGAGCAGTTCTTC.